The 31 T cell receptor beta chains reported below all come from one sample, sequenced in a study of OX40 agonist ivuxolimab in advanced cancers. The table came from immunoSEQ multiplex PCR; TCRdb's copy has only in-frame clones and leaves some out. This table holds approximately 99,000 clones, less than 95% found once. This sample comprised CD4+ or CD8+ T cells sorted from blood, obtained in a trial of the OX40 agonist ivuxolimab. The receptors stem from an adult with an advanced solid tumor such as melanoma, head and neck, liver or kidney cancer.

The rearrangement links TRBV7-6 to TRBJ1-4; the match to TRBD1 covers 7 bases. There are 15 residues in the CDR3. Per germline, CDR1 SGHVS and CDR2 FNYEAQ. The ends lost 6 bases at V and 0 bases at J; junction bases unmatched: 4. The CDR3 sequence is CASRTRGATNEKLFF. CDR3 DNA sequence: TGTGCCAGCAGAACCAGGGGGGCAACTAATGAAAAACTGTTTTTT.

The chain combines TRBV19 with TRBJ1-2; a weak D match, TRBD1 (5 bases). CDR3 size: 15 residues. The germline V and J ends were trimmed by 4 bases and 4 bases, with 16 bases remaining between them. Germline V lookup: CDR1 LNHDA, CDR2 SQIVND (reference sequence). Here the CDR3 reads CASSNPTRGAYGYTF. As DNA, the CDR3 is TGTGCCAGTAGTAACCCCACGCGAGGGGCCTATGGCTACACCTTC. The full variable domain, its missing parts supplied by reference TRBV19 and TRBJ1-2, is DGGITQSPKYLFRKEGQNVTLSCEQNLNHDAMYWYRQDPGQGLRLIYYSQIVNDFQKGDIAEGYSVSREKKESFPLTVTSAQKNPTAFYLCASSNPTRGAYGYTFGSGTRLTVV.

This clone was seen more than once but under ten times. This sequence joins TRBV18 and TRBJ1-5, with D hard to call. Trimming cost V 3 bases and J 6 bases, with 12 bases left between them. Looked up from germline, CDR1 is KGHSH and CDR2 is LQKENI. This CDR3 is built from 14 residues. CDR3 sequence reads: CASSPQRYSQPQHF. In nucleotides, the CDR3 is TGTGCCAGCTCACCGCAGCGGTATTCTCAGCCCCAGCATTTT.

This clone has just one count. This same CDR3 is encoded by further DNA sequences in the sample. The DNA of the CDR3 is TGTGCCATCAGTGGACAGGGCCGAGGCAATGAGCAGTTCTTC. Amino acids: CAISGQGRGNEQFF. This sequence joins TRBV10-3 and TRBJ2-1; TRBD1 matches at 7 bases. Germline values: CDR1 ENHRY, CDR2 SYGVKD. CDR3 length equals 14 residues. J gave up 6 bases and V 4 bases, and 6 bases lay outside the gene matches.

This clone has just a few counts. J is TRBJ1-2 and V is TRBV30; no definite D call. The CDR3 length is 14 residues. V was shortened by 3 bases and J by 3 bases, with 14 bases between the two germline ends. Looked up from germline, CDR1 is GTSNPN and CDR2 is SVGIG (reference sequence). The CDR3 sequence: CAWRIGGFHYGYTF. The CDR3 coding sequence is TGTGCCTGGAGGATCGGTGGTTTCCACTATGGCTACACCTTC. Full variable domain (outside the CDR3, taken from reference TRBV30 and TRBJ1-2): SQTIHQWPATLVQPVGSPLSLECTVEGTSNPNLYWYRQAAGRGLQLLFYSVGIGQISSEVPQNLSASRPQDRQFILSSKKLLLSDSGFYLCAWRIGGFHYGYTFGSGTRLTVV.

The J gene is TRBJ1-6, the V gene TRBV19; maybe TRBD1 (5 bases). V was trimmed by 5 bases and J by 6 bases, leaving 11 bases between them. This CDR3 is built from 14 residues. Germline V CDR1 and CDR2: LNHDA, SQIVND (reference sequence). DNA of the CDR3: TGTGCCAGTAGTGCGACAGCAAGTAATTCACCCCTCCACTTT. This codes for CASSATASNSPLHF.

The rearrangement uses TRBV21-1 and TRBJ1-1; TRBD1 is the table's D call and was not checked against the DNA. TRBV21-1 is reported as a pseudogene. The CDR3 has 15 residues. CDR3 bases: TGTGCCAGCAGCACTCTAGGGGTTATGAACACTGAAGCTTTCTTT. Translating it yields CASSTLGVMNTEAFF.

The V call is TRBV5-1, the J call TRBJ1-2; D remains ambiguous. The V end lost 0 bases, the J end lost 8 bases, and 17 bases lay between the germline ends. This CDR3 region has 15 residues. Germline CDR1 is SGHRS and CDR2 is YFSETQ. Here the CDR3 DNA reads TGCGCCAGCAGCTTGGCAGGCAGCACGCTCTCGGGCTACACCTTC. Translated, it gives CASSLAGSTLSGYTF.

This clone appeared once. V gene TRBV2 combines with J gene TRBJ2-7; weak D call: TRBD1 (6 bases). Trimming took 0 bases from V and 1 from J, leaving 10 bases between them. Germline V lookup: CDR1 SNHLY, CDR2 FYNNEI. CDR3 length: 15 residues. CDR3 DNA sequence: TGTGCCAGCAGTGAAGCGCTTCAGGGGTCCTACGAGCAGTACTTC. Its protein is CASSEALQGSYEQYF.

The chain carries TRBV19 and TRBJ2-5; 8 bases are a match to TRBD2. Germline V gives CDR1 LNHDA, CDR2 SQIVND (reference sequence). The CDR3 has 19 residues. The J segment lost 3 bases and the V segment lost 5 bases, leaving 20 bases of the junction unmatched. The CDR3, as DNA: TGTGCCAGTAGTCCCACCAGCGGGGGACTGGGAAGCGGCGAAGAGACCCAGTACTTC. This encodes CASSPTSGGLGSGEETQYF.

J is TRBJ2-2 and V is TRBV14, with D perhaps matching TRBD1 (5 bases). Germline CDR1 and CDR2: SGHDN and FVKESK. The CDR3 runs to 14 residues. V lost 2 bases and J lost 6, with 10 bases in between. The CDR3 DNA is TGTGCCAGCAGCCAATCCAGGGTGGCCGGGGAGCTGTTTTTT. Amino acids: CASSQSRVAGELFF.

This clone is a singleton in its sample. CDR3 in amino acids: CASSKGTGGIRNTEAFF. CDR3 nucleotide sequence: TGCGCCAGCAGCAAGGGGACAGGGGGCATCAGGAACACTGAAGCTTTCTTT. The chain uses TRBV5-1 and TRBJ1-1; 12 bases map to TRBD1. The CDR3 sequence is 17 residues long. The V and J ends lost 4 bases and 1 base, in that order; junction bases with no gene match: 8. Germline CDR1 is SGHRS and CDR2 is YFSETQ.

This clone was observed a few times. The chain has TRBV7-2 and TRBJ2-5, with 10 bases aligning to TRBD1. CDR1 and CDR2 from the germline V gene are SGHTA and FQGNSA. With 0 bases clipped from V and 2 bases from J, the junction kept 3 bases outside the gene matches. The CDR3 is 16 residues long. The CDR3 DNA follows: TGTGCCAGCAGCTTAGCCCAGGGACAGGGGCAAGAGACCCAGTACTTC. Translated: CASSLAQGQGQETQYF.

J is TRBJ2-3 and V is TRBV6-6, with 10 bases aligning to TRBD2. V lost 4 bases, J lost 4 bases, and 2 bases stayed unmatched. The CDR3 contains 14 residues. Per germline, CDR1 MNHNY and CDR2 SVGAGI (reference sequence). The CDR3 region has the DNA TGTGCCAGCAGTTTAAGCGGGAGGGCAGATACGCAGTATTTT. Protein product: CASSLSGRADTQYF.

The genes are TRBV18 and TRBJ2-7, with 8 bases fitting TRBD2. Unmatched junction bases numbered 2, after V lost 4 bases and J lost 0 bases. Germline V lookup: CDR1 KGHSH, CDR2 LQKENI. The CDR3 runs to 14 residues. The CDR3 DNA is TGTGCCAGCTCACAGCGGGAGAGCTCCTACGAGCAGTACTTC. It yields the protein CASSQRESSYEQYF.

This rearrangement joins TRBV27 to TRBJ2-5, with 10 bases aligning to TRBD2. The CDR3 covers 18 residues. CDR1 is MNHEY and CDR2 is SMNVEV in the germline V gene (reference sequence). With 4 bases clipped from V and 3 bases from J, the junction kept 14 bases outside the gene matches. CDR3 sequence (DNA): TGTGCCAGCAGTTCCACGAACCTTGGGACTAGCGCCAAAGAGACCCAGTACTTC. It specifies CASSSTNLGTSAKETQYF.

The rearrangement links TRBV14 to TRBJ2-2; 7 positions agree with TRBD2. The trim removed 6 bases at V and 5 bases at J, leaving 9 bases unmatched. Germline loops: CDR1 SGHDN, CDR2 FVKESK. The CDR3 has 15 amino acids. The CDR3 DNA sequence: TGTGCCAGCAGTAGACTAGCTCCGGGAACCGGGGAGCTGTTTTTT. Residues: CASSRLAPGTGELFF. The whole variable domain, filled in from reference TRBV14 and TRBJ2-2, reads EAGVTQFPSHSVIEKGQTVTLRCDPISGHDNLYWYRRVMGKEIKFLLHFVKESKQDESGMPNNRFLAERTGGTYSTLKVQPAELEDSGVYFCASSRLAPGTGELFFGEGSRLTVL.

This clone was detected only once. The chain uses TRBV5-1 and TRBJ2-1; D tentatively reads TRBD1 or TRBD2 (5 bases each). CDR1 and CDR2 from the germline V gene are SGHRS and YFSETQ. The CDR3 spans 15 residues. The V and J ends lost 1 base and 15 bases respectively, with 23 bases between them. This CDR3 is CASSLSPGTEHPGFF. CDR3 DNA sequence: TGCGCCAGCAGCTTGTCACCCGGGACGGAACACCCGGGGTTCTTC.

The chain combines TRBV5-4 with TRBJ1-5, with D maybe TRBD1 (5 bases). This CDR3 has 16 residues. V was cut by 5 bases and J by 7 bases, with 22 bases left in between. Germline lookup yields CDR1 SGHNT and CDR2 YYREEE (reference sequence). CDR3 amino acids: CASREKRGREGQPQHF. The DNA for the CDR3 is TGTGCCAGCAGAGAGAAGCGCGGCAGGGAAGGGCAGCCCCAGCATTTT. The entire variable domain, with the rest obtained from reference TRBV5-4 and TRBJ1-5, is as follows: ETGVTQSPTHLIKTRGQQVTLRCSSQSGHNTVSWYQQALGQGPQFIFQYYREEENGRGNFPPRFSGLQFPNYSSELNVNALELDDSALYLCASREKRGREGQPQHFGDGTRLSIL.

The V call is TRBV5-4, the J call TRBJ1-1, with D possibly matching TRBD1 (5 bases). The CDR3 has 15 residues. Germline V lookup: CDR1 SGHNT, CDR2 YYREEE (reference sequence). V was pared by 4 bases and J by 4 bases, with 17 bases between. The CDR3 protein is CASSVFLGQPTEAFF. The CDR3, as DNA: TGTGCCAGCAGCGTATTTTTGGGGCAGCCCACTGAAGCTTTCTTT.

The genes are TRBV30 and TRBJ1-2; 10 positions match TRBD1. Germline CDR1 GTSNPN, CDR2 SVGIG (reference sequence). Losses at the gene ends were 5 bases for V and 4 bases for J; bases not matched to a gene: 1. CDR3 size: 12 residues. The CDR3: CAWGTGAYGYTF. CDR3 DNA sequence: TGTGCCTGGGGGACAGGGGCCTATGGCTACACCTTC.

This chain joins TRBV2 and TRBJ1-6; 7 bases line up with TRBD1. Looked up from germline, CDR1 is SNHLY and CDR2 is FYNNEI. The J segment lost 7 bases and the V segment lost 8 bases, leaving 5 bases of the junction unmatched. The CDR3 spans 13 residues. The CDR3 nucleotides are TGTGCCAGCTTGACAGGGCAAAATTCACCCCTCCACTTT. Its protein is CASLTGQNSPLHF.

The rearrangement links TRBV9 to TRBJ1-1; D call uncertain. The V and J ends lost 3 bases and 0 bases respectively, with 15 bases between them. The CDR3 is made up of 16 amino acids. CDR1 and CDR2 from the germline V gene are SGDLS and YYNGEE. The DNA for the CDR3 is TGTGCCAGCAGCGGACGAAGTGAGGCGGTGAACACTGAAGCTTTCTTT. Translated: CASSGRSEAVNTEAFF.

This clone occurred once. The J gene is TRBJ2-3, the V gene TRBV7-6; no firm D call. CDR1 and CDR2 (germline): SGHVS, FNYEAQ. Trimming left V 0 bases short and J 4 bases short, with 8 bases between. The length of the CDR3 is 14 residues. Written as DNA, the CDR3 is TGTGCCAGCAGCTTAGCGCCCACCTCAGATACGCAGTATTTT. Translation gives CASSLAPTSDTQYF.

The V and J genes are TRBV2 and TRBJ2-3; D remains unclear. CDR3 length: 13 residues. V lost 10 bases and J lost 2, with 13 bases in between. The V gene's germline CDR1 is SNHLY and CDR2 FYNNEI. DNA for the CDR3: TGTGCCACCGCTGCACAGCTCACAGATACGCAGTATTTT. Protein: CATAAQLTDTQYF. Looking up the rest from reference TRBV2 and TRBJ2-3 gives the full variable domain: EPEVTQTPSHQVTQMGQEVILRCVPISNHLYFYWYRQILGQKVEFLVSFYNNEISEKSEIFDDQFSVERPDGSNFTLKIRSTKLEDSAMYFCATAAQLTDTQYFGPGTRLTVL.

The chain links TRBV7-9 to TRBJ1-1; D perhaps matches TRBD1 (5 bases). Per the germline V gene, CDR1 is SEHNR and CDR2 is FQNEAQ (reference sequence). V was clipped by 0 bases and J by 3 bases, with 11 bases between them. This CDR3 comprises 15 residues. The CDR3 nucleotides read TGTGCCAGCAGCTTAGCAGCCGGAGGGGACACTGAAGCTTTCTTT. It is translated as CASSLAAGGDTEAFF. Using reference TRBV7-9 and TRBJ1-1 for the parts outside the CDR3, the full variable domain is DTGVSQNPRHKITKRGQNVTFRCDPISEHNRLYWYRQTLGQGPEFLTYFQNEAQLEKSRLLSDRFSAERPKGSFSTLEIQRTEQGDSAMYLCASSLAAGGDTEAFFGQGTRLTVV.

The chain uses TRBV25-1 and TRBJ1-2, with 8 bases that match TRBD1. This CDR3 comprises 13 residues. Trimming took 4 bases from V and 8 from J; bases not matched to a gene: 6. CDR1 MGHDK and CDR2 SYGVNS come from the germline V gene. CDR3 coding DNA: TGTGCCAGCAGTGCCCAGGGGGCGGACGGCTACACCTTC. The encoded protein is CASSAQGADGYTF.

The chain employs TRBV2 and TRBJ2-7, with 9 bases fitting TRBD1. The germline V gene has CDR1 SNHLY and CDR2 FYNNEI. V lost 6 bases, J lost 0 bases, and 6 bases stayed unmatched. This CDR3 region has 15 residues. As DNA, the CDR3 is TGTGCCAGCAGCCCGGACAGGGGTTACTCCTACGAGCAGTACTTC. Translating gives CASSPDRGYSYEQYF.

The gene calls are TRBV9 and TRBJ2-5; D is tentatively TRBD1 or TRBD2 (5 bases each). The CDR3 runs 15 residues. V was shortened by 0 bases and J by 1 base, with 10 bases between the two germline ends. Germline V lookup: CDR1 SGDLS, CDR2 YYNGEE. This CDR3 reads CASSVGVGTQETQYF. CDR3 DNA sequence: TGTGCCAGCAGCGTAGGTGTGGGGACCCAAGAGACCCAGTACTTC.

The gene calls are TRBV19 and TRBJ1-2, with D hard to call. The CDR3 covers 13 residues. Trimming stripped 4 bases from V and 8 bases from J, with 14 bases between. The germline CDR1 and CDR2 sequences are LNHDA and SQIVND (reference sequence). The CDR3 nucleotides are TGTGCCAGTAGTAATCGGCGGGAGGAAGGCTACACCTTC. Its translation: CASSNRREEGYTF.

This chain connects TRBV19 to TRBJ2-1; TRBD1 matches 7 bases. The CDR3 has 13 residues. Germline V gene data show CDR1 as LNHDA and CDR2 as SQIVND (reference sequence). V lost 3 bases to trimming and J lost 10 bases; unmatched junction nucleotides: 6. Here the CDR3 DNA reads TGTGCCAGTAGTATCCGAGGGGGCGGCGAGCAGTTCTTC. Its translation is CASSIRGGGEQFF.